This T cell receptor (beta chain) was observed in a study of CD8 T cells in Susac syndrome (dated by TCRdb to 2018 to 2020). Background on the whole study: Whether CD8+ T cell activation and differentiation in Susac syndrome was antigen driven was tested using repertoire sequencing.

RNA was extracted using the RNeasy kit, and about 0.5 to 1 ug of the RNA was reverse transcribed with random hexamers. The immunoSEQ multiplex PCR assay, covering 54 Vbeta and 13 Jbeta segments, was used to amplify TCR beta CDR3 regions. Bias from PCR amplification was corrected by using a synthetic template baseline for primer optimization and for computational correction. Per the authors' processing: Reads were annotated to V, D and J genes according to IMGT and were analyzed with immunoSEQ Analyzer, with only productive sequences retained. Clonality was computed as one minus Shannon entropy normalized by log2 of the number of productive unique sequences. For each patient and control, public and private clones were evaluated within the 100 most prevalent clones. Clones were defined as Susac-specific when absent from the healthy and MS cohorts, from approximately 1,100 published viral clones and from other ImmuneACCESS disease sequences. In TCRdb, the public reads were trimmed at Q25 with fastp and aligned with MiXCR, with productive beta chains retained. Under each unique CDR3 protein, matching rows form one entry showing the most common genes and DNA. None of the V and J calls come from the authors' own analysis; TCRdb made them. For this sample the table gives approximately 150,000 distinct CDR3 sequences, of which roughly 95% were detected only once. Of the sample, less than 0.095% is held by the ten largest clones.

Peripheral blood CD8+ and CD4+ T cells from healthy donors, Susac syndrome patients and multiple sclerosis patients were profiled using high-throughput TCR beta sequencing. Healthy donors were age- and sex-matched controls. Bulk CD8+ and CD4+ T cells were purified by magnetic negative isolation, whereas CD8+ TEMRA cells were enriched by FACS. Blood was drawn into EDTA tubes, processed within 24 hours, and PBMCs were isolated by density gradient centrifugation. PBMCs destined for TCR sequencing were cryopreserved in liquid nitrogen and later thawed in a 37 °C water bath. Purity of sorted or isolated CD4+, CD8+ and CD8+ TEMRA cells was at least 90%. With regard to this clonotype: Its cognate antigen has yet to be identified. Within one base of it there is no much larger clone, and no base qualities were kept.

Summary of the overall study and its limitations: The number of individuals in the TCR sequencing and HLA analysis was acknowledged as relatively small.

Trimming leaves V shorter by 4 bases and J shorter by 4 bases, with the junction holding 1 base beyond the gene matches. CDR1 and CDR2 are drawn from the germline V gene (reference sequence): LNHDA, SQIVND. Including the terminal cysteine and phenylalanine, the CDR3 comprises 12 residues. Only the CDR3 DNA is retained, 36 bases long and in frame from the first base. The chain uses TRBV19 and TRBJ2-7; the junction holds 7 bases that match TRBD2. The TCR sequence derives from a human donor in good health. The sample was CD4+ T cells from PBMCs. CDR3 reads: CASSREGYEQYF. The bases read TGTGCCAGTAGTAGGGAGGGTTACGAGCAGTACTTC.